Listed below are T cell receptor beta chains from one sample, sequenced in a study of cytomegalovirus exposure and HLA in healthy donors. Generated by immunoSEQ multiplex PCR, the TCRdb table keeps only in-frame clones and is missing some. The table lists some 130,000 clones, about 80% of them singletons. What was sequenced was PBMCs. Receptors were obtained from a woman aged 40 to 50 in good health and CMV-seronegative. The CDR3 runs from the conserved cysteine through the conserved F or W. The order of the fields is D gene, V gene, J gene, clone size, CDR3 DNA, CDR3 protein. The D gene is left open where the match is weak. The size field is filled for only some rows; it gives once, few, many or a size class.

D: -; V: TRBV5-4; J: TRBJ1-2; size: -; DNA: TGTGCCAGCAGCTTTACAGGGCCTTTCTATGGCTACCCCTTC; CDR3: CASSFTGPFYGYPF
D: -; V: TRBV5-1; J: TRBJ2-2; size: once; DNA: TGCGCCAGCAGCTTGACGGGAGGGACAGCCGGGGAGCTGTTTTTT; CDR3: CASSLTGGTAGELFF
D: TRBD1; V: TRBV7-9; J: TRBJ1-1; size: -; DNA: TGTGCCAGCAGCCCGACAGGGGTGAACACTGAAGCTTTCTTT; CDR3: CASSPTGVNTEAFF
D: -; V: TRBV15; J: TRBJ2-2; size: -; DNA: TGTGCCACCAGCAGAGATCTACTGAACACCGGGGAGCTGTTTTTT; CDR3: CATSRDLLNTGELFF
D: -; V: TRBV11-1; J: TRBJ2-5; size: -; DNA: TGTGCCAGCAGCCTGCTGCAGGGCGGAGAGACCCAGTACTTC; CDR3: CASSLLQGGETQYF
D: TRBD1; V: TRBV4-2; J: TRBJ1-6; size: -; DNA: TGTGCCAGCAGCCAGGGGGACAGTAATTCACCCCTCCACTTT; CDR3: CASSQGDSNSPLHF
D: TRBD1; V: TRBV5-8; J: TRBJ1-5; size: once; DNA: TGTGCCAGCAGCCCGGACAGGGCTGGGTATAGCAATCAGCCCCAGCATTTT; CDR3: CASSPDRAGYSNQPQHF
D: -; V: TRBV6-5; J: TRBJ1-6; size: -; DNA: TGTTCCAGCAGTTACTCGGAACCGTCTAGATCACCCCTCCACTTT; CDR3: CSSSYSEPSRSPLHF
D: TRBD1; V: TRBV28; J: TRBJ1-5; size: -; DNA: TGTGCCAGCAGACGCGACAGGGCTGGTCAGCCCCAGCATTTT; CDR3: CASRRDRAGQPQHF
D: -; V: TRBV5-1; J: TRBJ1-1; size: -; DNA: TGCGCCAGCAGCTTGCCCCGAGGAGGGTCTGAAGCTTTCTTT; CDR3: CASSLPRGGSEAFF
D: TRBD1; V: TRBV5-4; J: TRBJ1-1; size: -; DNA: TGTGCCAGCAGCTTAGGGGGGACAGGGGGCCCTCACACTGAAGCTTTCTTT; CDR3: CASSLGGTGGPHTEAFF
D: -; V: TRBV19; J: TRBJ2-7; size: -; DNA: TGTGCCAGTAGTTTAACAGAGACCTACGAGCAGTACTTC; CDR3: CASSLTETYEQYF
D: TRBD2; V: TRBV10-1; J: TRBJ2-7; size: once; DNA: TGCGCCAGCAGTGAGGGGGGGGGAGCGTACGAGCAGTACTTC; CDR3: CASSEGGGAYEQYF
D: TRBD1; V: TRBV28; J: TRBJ2-7; size: -; DNA: TGTGCCAGCAGTTTACCGGGACAGGGGACCTACGAGCAGTACTTC; CDR3: CASSLPGQGTYEQYF